What follows are 15 T cell receptor beta chains derived from one specimen sequenced in a study of cytomegalovirus exposure and HLA in healthy donors (dated by TCRdb to about 2017). Receptor libraries were prepared by the immunoSEQ multiplex PCR assay. For the multiplex PCR, a mixture combining 60 forward primers for TCR Vbeta segments and 13 reverse primers for TCR Jbeta segments was used. The clones in this table, taken by TCRdb from immuneACCESS, are in-frame only. Not every clone is retained; where verified, under half of the shortfall comes from an unresolved V gene, and the cause of the rest is unknown. The sample contains roughly 130,000 clones, 80% of them found a single time. Of the sample, over 2.5% falls within the top ten clones. Sequenced sample: PBMCs. All receptors come from a male donor in good health and CMV-seronegative.

The chain employs TRBV10-3 and TRBJ2-6, with 13 bases aligning to TRBD2. J lost 0 bases, V lost 6 bases, and 11 bases had no gene match. This CDR3 contains 20 residues. The germline CDR1 and CDR2 sequences are ENHRY and SYGVKD. CDR3 DNA sequence: TGTGCCATCAGGACACTAGCGGGAGGGCCAGATAACTCTGGGGCCAACGTCCTGACTTTC. This translates into CAIRTLAGGPDNSGANVLTF.

The chain joins TRBV6-1 to TRBJ2-1, with a weak D call TRBD2 (6 bases). Looked up from germline, CDR1 is MNHNS and CDR2 is SASEGT. Trimming pared 7 bases from V and 15 bases from J, leaving 22 bases between. This CDR3 has 13 residues. CDR3 in DNA: TGTGCCAGCACTCATGGGGGACTGCCGAAGGGGTTCTTC. Its translation: CASTHGGLPKGFF.

V is TRBV6-1 and J is TRBJ1-3, with a weak D call TRBD1 (6 bases). V lost 3 bases to trimming and J lost 0 bases, with 9 bases between them. Germline V gives CDR1 MNHNS, CDR2 SASEGT. The CDR3 is 15 amino acids. CDR3 DNA: TGTGCCAGCAGTGAGCGACAGGACTCTGGAAACACCATATATTTT. This codes for CASSERQDSGNTIYF.

J is TRBJ2-3 and V is TRBV4-1, with D maybe TRBD2 (5 bases). The V end lost 1 base, the J end lost 1 base, and 12 bases lay between the germline ends. The CDR3 extends over 16 amino acids. Germline V gene data show CDR1 as MGHRA and CDR2 as YSYEKL. For the CDR3, the DNA is TGCGCCAGCAGCCAAGTTGCGCGGGCCCGCACAGATACGCAGTATTTT. Translation gives CASSQVARARTDTQYF.

The chain recombines TRBV5-1 with TRBJ1-4; D is perhaps TRBD1 (5 bases). This CDR3 has 16 residues. Germline CDR1 reads SGHRS; CDR2 reads YFSETQ. V was pared by 4 bases and J by 3 bases, with 16 bases between. The CDR3 region is CASSPTFRQSNEKLFF. The CDR3 DNA reads as TGCGCCAGCAGCCCGACCTTCAGACAGTCTAATGAAAAACTGTTTTTT.

The rearrangement links TRBV2 to TRBJ2-6, with 10 bases matching TRBD1. Germline V lookup: CDR1 SNHLY, CDR2 FYNNEI. Trimming cost V 8 bases and J 4 bases; bases outside gene matches: 11. CDR3 length: 17 residues. In nucleotides, the CDR3 is TGTGCCAGCTACCCCGGGACAGGGGCGGGAGGGGCCAACGTCCTGACTTTC. Amino acids: CASYPGTGAGGANVLTF.

This chain joins TRBV28 and TRBJ1-5; TRBD1 matches 7 bases. This CDR3 has 17 residues. J gave up 7 bases and V 2 bases, and 14 bases lay outside the gene matches. Germline lookup yields CDR1 MDHEN and CDR2 SYDVKM. The CDR3 bases are TGTGCCAGCAGTTTAACGGTCGGGTTAGGGGGCGGGCAGCCCCAGCATTTT. It yields the protein CASSLTVGLGGGQPQHF.

V usage is TRBV5-1 and J usage is TRBJ2-2, with 11 nucleotides matching TRBD2. The V and J ends lost 0 bases and 6 bases, in that order; junction bases with no gene match: 7. CDR3 length equals 17 residues. Germline values: CDR1 SGHRS, CDR2 YFSETQ. The CDR3 loop reads CASSLEWASGGPGELFF. The DNA for the CDR3 is TGCGCCAGCAGCTTGGAATGGGCTAGCGGGGGGCCCGGGGAGCTGTTTTTT.

The chain combines TRBV6-6 with TRBJ2-2; a weak D match, TRBD2 (5 bases). The length of the CDR3 is 14 residues. The germline V gene encodes CDR1 MNHNY and CDR2 SVGAGI (reference sequence). V gave up 4 bases and J gave up 3 bases, with 9 bases separating them. The CDR3: CASSSPLDTGELFF. The DNA of the CDR3 is TGTGCCAGCAGTTCCCCACTAGACACCGGGGAGCTGTTTTTT.

This chain joins TRBV7-9 and TRBJ1-1; TRBD1 is a possible D gene (5 bases). The CDR3 totals 15 residues. Between the trimmed V and J ends, which lost 2 bases and 0 bases, there was a span of 10 bases. The germline V gene encodes CDR1 SEHNR and CDR2 FQNEAQ (reference sequence). CDR3 in amino acids: CASSLSPGLNTEAFF. The CDR3 nucleotides are TGTGCCAGCAGCTTATCCCCAGGGCTGAACACTGAAGCTTTCTTT.

V is TRBV5-1 and J is TRBJ1-2; possibly TRBD1 for D (5 bases). There are 17 residues in the CDR3. From germline, CDR1 is SGHRS and CDR2 YFSETQ. Trimming left V 0 bases short and J 8 bases short, with 23 bases between. This chain's CDR3 is CASSLEVSGQSLRGYTF. CDR3 coding DNA: TGCGCCAGCAGCTTGGAAGTATCAGGGCAGAGTTTAAGGGGCTACACCTTC.

The chain employs TRBV13 and TRBJ2-2, with D perhaps matching TRBD1 (6 bases). V was trimmed by 5 bases and J by 6 bases, leaving 19 bases between them. CDR3 size: 16 residues. Germline values: CDR1 PRHDT, CDR2 FYEKMQ (reference sequence). The CDR3 spells CASSPLQGFQAGELFF. DNA of the CDR3: TGTGCCAGCAGCCCCCTCCAGGGGTTTCAGGCCGGGGAGCTGTTTTTT.

The chain employs TRBV28 and TRBJ2-3; the D gene is possibly TRBD1 (5 bases). V shed 5 bases and J shed 0 bases, with 12 bases lying between them. CDR1 is MDHEN, CDR2 SYDVKM, per germline. This CDR3 has 15 amino acids. For the CDR3, the DNA is TGTGCCAGCAGTGAGACAGTAACTAGCACAGATACGCAGTATTTT. Translated: CASSETVTSTDTQYF.

This rearrangement joins TRBV2 to TRBJ2-6, with 7 positions matching TRBD1. The CDR3 runs to 13 residues. The germline V gene encodes CDR1 SNHLY and CDR2 FYNNEI. V gave up 5 bases and J gave up 9 bases; unmatched junction bases: 4. The DNA for the CDR3 is TGTGCCAGCAGTCTGGACAGGAACAACGTCCTGACTTTC. Amino acid sequence: CASSLDRNNVLTF. Complete variable domain (other parts from reference TRBV2 and TRBJ2-6): EPEVTQTPSHQVTQMGQEVILRCVPISNHLYFYWYRQILGQKVEFLVSFYNNEISEKSEIFDDQFSVERPDGSNFTLKIRSTKLEDSAMYFCASSLDRNNVLTFGAGSRLTVL.

The CDR3 region is CASNRDRANNQPQHF. CDR3 coding DNA: TGTGCCAGCAACCGGGACAGGGCTAACAATCAGCCCCAGCATTTT. This chain connects TRBV5-8 to TRBJ1-5; TRBD1 agrees at 9 bases. Trimming at V came to 6 bases and at J to 3 bases, leaving 7 bases not matched to a gene. This CDR3 spans 15 amino acids. Germline V gives CDR1 SGHTS, CDR2 YDEGEE.